A selection of T cell receptor beta chains follows, all from one sample in a study of vaccination and CD4 T cells after COVID-19. No antigen has been assigned to these receptors. TCRdb reprocessed the PCR reads with MiXCR, giving one entry per CDR3 protein. The sample lists 9,500 to 15,000 distinct CDR3 sequences, about 48% occurring once. The sample comprised CD4+ T cells from blood, cultured in vitro. All receptors derive from a human donor who had recovered from COVID-19. CDR3s include the opening cysteine and the closing phenylalanine or tryptophan. D genes are given only for firm matches. Clone size is not always given. Where it is, it says once, few, many or a class for expanded clones.

d_gene	v_gene	j_gene	abundance	CDR3aa	CDR3nt
-	TRBV19	TRBJ1-6	-	CASKVQEGYSPLHF	TGTGCCAGTAAGGTGCAGGAAGGTTACTCACCCCTCCACTTT
-	TRBV30	TRBJ2-7	few	CAWIRPPLNEQYF	TGTGCCTGGATCCGGCCTCCGCTAAACGAGCAGTACTTC
-	TRBV12-3/TRBV12-4	TRBJ1-6	-	CASREDSYNSPLHF	TGTGCCAGCAGGGAGGACAGCTATAATTCACCCCTCCACTTT
-	TRBV19	TRBJ1-2	few	CASSISRTNYGYTF	TGTGCCAGTAGTATAAGCAGGACTAACTATGGCTACACCTTC
TRBD2	TRBV15	TRBJ2-7	-	CATSREPGGSYEQYF	TGTGCCACCAGCAGAGAACCGGGAGGCTCCTACGAGCAGTACTTC
TRBD1	TRBV7-8	TRBJ1-5	-	CASSSDRVGNQPQHF	TGTGCCAGCAGCTCAGACAGGGTGGGCAATCAGCCCCAGCATTTT
TRBD1	TRBV7-2	TRBJ1-6	-	CASSLRQGGNSPLHF	TGTGCCAGCAGCCTCCGACAGGGAGGTAATTCACCCCTCCACTTT
-	TRBV19	TRBJ2-7	-	CASSTPGGKGSYEQYF	TGTGCCAGTAGTACCCCCGGAGGGAAAGGGTCCTACGAGCAGTACTTC
TRBD1	TRBV20-1	TRBJ1-2	medium-sized	CSAGQGANYGYTF	TGCAGTGCAGGACAGGGGGCTAACTATGGCTACACCTTC
TRBD2	TRBV6-1	TRBJ2-5	-	CASSRLAGDIQETQYF	TGTGCCAGCAGCCGACTAGCGGGGGACATACAAGAGACCCAGTACTTC
-	TRBV25-1	TRBJ1-2	-	CASYRDGDGYTF	TGTGCCAGCTACCGGGACGGGGACGGCTACACCTTC
-	TRBV7-2	TRBJ2-4	-	CASSGVGDIQYF	TGTGCCAGCAGCGGTGTTGGGGACATTCAGTACTTC
-	TRBV2	TRBJ2-2	-	CASRGAGELFF	TGTGCCAGCAGGGGTGCCGGGGAGCTGTTTTTT
-	TRBV11-3	TRBJ1-1	-	CASSPSTGVNTEAFF	TGTGCCAGCAGCCCGTCGACGGGGGTGAACACTGAAGCTTTCTTT
-	TRBV5-1	TRBJ2-1	-	CASSRDSSARPSYNEQFF	TGCGCCAGCAGCCGGGACTCCTCCGCTCGGCCCTCCTACAATGAGCAGTTCTTC
-	TRBV27	TRBJ1-6	few	CASSFNRIGSPLHF	TGTGCCAGCAGTTTCAACAGAATAGGGTCACCCCTCCACTTT
TRBD1	TRBV2	TRBJ2-5	-	CASSGQGFSETQYF	TGTGCCAGCAGCGGACAGGGATTCTCCGAGACCCAGTACTTC
TRBD1	TRBV15	TRBJ1-5	-	CATSRGQGVDQPQHF	TGTGCCACCAGCAGAGGACAGGGAGTCGATCAGCCCCAGCATTTT
-	TRBV19	TRBJ2-2	-	CASSPSRRELFF	TGTGCCAGTAGTCCGTCCCGAAGGGAGCTGTTTTTT
-	TRBV20-1	TRBJ2-3	-	CSARMWGTLADTQYF	TGCAGTGCTAGGATGTGGGGTACATTGGCAGATACGCAGTATTTT
-	TRBV15	TRBJ1-1	few	CATSRDLIGSRVGNTEAFF	TGTGCCACCAGCAGAGATCTAATAGGCAGCCGGGTCGGTAACACTGAAGCTTTCTTT
-	TRBV29-1	TRBJ1-2	-	CSVDVGGYYYGYTF	TGCAGCGTCGATGTCGGGGGCTATTACTATGGCTACACCTTC
TRBD1	TRBV20-1	TRBJ2-2	-	CSAPGQGATGELFF	TGCAGTGCACCCGGACAGGGGGCAACCGGGGAGCTGTTTTTT
-	TRBV20-1	TRBJ1-1	-	CSARRTPRENTEAFF	TGCAGTGCTAGAAGGACTCCTCGGGAGAACACTGAAGCTTTCTTT
-	TRBV7-2	TRBJ1-5	few	CASSEWISNQPQHF	TGTGCCAGCAGCGAATGGATTAGCAATCAGCCCCAGCATTTT
-	TRBV11-3	TRBJ1-2	few	CASSSGHGRDYGYTF	TGTGCCAGCAGTTCTGGCCACGGGAGGGACTATGGCTACACCTTC
-	TRBV6-5	TRBJ1-2	-	CASSLGPDPYGYTF	TGTGCCAGCAGTTTAGGTCCGGACCCCTATGGCTACACCTTC
TRBD1	TRBV7-2	TRBJ1-5	-	CASSFTGGERQPQHF	TGTGCCAGCAGCTTTACAGGGGGCGAGAGGCAGCCCCAGCATTTT
-	TRBV5-1	TRBJ2-7	-	CASSLAPHAEQYF	TGCGCCAGCAGCTTGGCACCCCATGCCGAGCAGTACTTC
-	TRBV20-1	TRBJ1-1	medium-sized	CSATRPSALRTEAFF	TGCAGTGCCACTAGGCCCTCGGCGCTGCGCACTGAAGCTTTCTTT
-	TRBV7-8	TRBJ2-1	-	CASSSYLGTNNEQFF	TGTGCCAGCAGCTCCTATTTAGGGACAAACAATGAGCAGTTCTTC